This T cell receptor (beta chain) was identified during a study of persistence of HIV-infected CD4 T cells. Study-wide results and limits: Degenerate expanded CDR3beta sequences were enriched among CMV- and Gag-responding cells. Bulk TCR data could not be restricted to HIV-1-infected CMV-responding cells.

Sequencing used immunoSEQ version 4 in survey mode. The data were produced by immunoSEQ multiplex PCR, yet TCRdb's version contains in-frame clones alone and is incomplete. This sample has more than 8,500 clones, with around 82% found just once. Overlapping HIV-1 Gag 15-mer peptides at approximately 0.96 ug per peptide per mL were used. CD4+ T cells upregulating both CD40 ligand and CD69 were sorted as responding cells. Before stimulation, PBMCs underwent CD8+ T cell depletion. Points on this clone: Its target is unknown.

This CDR3 is built from 13 residues. V lost 2 bases to trimming and J lost 4 bases, with 7 bases between them. Germline CDR1 and CDR2: MNHEY and SVGEGT. This receptor was obtained from an adult woman with HIV who was CMV-seropositive. The sequences come from CD4+ T cells sorted from PBMCs after roughly 19-hour stimulation, collected from a patient who received antiretroviral therapy. The chain is built from TRBV6-2 or TRBV6-3 and TRBJ2-3, with D uncertain. DNA of the CDR3: TGTGCCAGCAGTTACAGGGCCCCAGATACGCAGTATTTT. Translating it yields CASSYRAPDTQYF.